This TCR beta chain was observed in a study of spatial heterogeneity in lung cancer. Study context: A consistent excess of beta-chain over alpha-chain sequences was detected.

Germline V lookup: CDR1 LNHDA, CDR2 SQIVND (reference sequence). V lost 10 bases and J lost 5; bases outside the gene matches: 10. This CDR3 is 14 amino acids long. Study outcomes and limitations: Ubiquitous, expanded tumor-derived TCRs were more frequently observed in blood at resection than at follow-up.

Time point given: sample taken at primary tumor resection. The authors sequenced whole RNA from tumor, nontumor lung or frozen PBMC without sorting. As regards this clonotype: Its antigen is not known.

Every TCR cDNA molecule bore its own unique molecular identifier. Using its own MiXCR run on the 5' RACE reads, TCRdb lists one record per CDR3 protein. This sample has some 53,000 distinct CDR3 sequences, with roughly 6.5% found just once. This sample comprised PBMCs, obtained at surgery. The chain recombines TRBV19 with TRBJ2-2; TRBD1 matches 7 bases. This TCR was sampled from a female donor with early-stage non-small cell lung cancer. The CDR3 DNA sequence: TGTGCCACCGTCCCACAGGGGACAACCGGGGAGCTGTTTTTT. Its translation: CATVPQGTTGELFF.